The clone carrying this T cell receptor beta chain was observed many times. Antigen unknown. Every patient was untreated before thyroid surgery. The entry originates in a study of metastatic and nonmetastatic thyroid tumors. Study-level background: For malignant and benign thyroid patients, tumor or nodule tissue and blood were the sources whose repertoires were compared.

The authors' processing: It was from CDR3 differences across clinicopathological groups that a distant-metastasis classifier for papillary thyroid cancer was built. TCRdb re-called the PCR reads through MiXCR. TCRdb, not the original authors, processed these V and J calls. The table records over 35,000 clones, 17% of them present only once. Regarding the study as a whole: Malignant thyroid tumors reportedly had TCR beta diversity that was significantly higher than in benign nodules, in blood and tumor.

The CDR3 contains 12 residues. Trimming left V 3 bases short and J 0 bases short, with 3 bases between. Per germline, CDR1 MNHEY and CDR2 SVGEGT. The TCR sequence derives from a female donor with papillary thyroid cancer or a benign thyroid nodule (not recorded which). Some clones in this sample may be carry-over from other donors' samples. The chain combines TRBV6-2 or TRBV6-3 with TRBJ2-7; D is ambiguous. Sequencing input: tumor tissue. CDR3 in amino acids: CASSYASYEQYF. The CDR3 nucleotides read TGTGCCAGCAGTTATGCCTCCTACGAGCAGTACTTC.